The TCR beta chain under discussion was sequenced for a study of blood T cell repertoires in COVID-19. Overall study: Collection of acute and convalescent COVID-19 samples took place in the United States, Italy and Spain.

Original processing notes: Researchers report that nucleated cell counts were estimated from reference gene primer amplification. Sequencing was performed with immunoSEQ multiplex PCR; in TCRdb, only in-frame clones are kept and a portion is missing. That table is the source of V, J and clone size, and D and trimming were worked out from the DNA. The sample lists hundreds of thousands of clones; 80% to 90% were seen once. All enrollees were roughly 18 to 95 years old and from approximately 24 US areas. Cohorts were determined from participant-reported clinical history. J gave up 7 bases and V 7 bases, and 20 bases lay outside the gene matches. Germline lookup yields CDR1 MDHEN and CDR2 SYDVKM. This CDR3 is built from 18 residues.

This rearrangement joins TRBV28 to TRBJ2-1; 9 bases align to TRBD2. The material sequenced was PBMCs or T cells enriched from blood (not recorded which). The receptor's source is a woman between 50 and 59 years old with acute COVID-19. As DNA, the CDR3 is TGTGCCAGCAAAAAGGGTCGAGGGAGGCTAGCGGGACTTAATGAGCAGTTCTTC. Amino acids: CASKKGRGRLAGLNEQFF.